Included here is one T cell receptor (beta chain) sequence, with context. The target antigen is unknown. These data are taken from a study of beta chain features in type 1 diabetes. Study summary: In age, gender and cell yields, patients were similar to healthy donors.

Whole-study findings and limits: There was a moderate but significant shortening of TCRB CDR3s in all four CD4+ subsets of Type 1 diabetes patients.

CDR3 length: 15 amino acids. CDR1 and CDR2 from the germline V gene are SNHLY and FYNNEI. V lost 6 bases and J 3 bases, leaving 14 bases between the germline ends. Expressed TCRB transcripts were sequenced, since all the RNA that had been isolated was reverse transcribed. Some 3.3 million reads per sample on average were obtained from naive, central memory and regulatory T cell samples. The data were produced by immunoSEQ multiplex PCR, yet TCRdb's version contains in-frame clones alone and is incomplete. Of roughly 610,000 clones in the sample, about 14% were seen once. The chain recombines TRBV2 with TRBJ1-4, with D perhaps matching TRBD1 (6 bases). The source is a man younger than 35 in good health. Material for sequencing was naive CD4+ T cells from blood. CDR3 residues: CASRATGTPNEKLFF. The DNA of the CDR3 is TGTGCCAGCAGAGCCACAGGGACCCCTAATGAAAAACTGTTTTTT.